This T cell receptor (beta chain) was found in a study of a mutant IDH1 vaccine in newly diagnosed glioma. Study information: A 62.5% male, approximately 38% female split and a mean age of about 40 years characterized treated patients. Overall study findings and caveats: The authors found pseudoprogression apparently unrelated to changes in top peripheral T cell clonotypes.

Germline CDR1 reads GTSNPN; CDR2 reads SVGIG (reference sequence). V lost 3 bases, J lost 1 base, and 12 bases lay in between. The CDR3 length is 14 residues. This clone is a singleton in its sample. Its antigen is unidentified. Some clones are missing from TCRdb's copy, which holds only in-frame ones; the method was immunoSEQ multiplex PCR. Here the sample spans 25,000 to 35,000 clones, 85% to 90% being singletons. Time point here: week 11, during vaccination. Topical imiquimod accompanied each vaccine dose, which consisted of 300 ug of mutant IDH1 20-mer peptide. Donors harbored newly found WHO grade 3 or 4 IDH1-mutant, ATRX-lost astrocytomas.

The sequence was obtained from a man between 18 and 35 years old with glioma. Material: PBMCs, obtained from a glioma patient whose treatment included an IDH1 peptide vaccine. The chain recombines TRBV30 with TRBJ1-2; tentative D call: TRBD1 (6 bases). The CDR3 bases are TGTGCCTGGAGGTCGGCGGACAGTAACTATGGCTACACCTTC. It specifies CAWRSADSNYGYTF. Complete variable domain (other parts from reference TRBV30 and TRBJ1-2): SQTIHQWPATLVQPVGSPLSLECTVEGTSNPNLYWYRQAAGRGLQLLFYSVGIGQISSEVPQNLSASRPQDRQFILSSKKLLLSDSGFYLCAWRSADSNYGYTFGSGTRLTVV.